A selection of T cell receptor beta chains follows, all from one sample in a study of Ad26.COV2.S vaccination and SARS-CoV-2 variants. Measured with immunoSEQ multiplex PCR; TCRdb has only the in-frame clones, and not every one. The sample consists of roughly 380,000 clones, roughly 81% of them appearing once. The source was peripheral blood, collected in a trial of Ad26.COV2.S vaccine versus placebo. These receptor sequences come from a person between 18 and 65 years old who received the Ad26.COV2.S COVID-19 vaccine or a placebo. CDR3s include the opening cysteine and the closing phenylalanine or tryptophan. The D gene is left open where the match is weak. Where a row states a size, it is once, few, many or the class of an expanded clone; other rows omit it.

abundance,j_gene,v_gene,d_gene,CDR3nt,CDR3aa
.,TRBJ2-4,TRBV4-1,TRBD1,TGCGCCAGCAGCCAGGAAGGGACAGCACAAAACATTCAGTACTTC,CASSQEGTAQNIQYF
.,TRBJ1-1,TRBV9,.,TGTGCCAGCAGCGTTGGTATGAGCACTGAAGCTTTCTTT,CASSVGMSTEAFF
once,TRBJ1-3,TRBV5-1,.,TGCGCCAGCAGCCCCAGCGGGGAGGGAAACACCATATATTTT,CASSPSGEGNTIYF
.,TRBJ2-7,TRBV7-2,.,TGTGCCAGCAGCTTAGGCACAGGATACGAGCAGTACTTC,CASSLGTGYEQYF
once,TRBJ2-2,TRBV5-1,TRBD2,TGCGCCAGCAGCTTGCCGGGACTAGCGGTGGCCGGGGAGCTGTTTTTT,CASSLPGLAVAGELFF
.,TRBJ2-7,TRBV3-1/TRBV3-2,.,TGTGCCAGCAGCCAAAGGGGTGGTGGGATCTCCTACGAGCAGTACTTC,CASSQRGGGISYEQYF
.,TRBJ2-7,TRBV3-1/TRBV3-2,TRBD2,TGTGCCAGCAGCCAAGGGGGGGGTGGAGCTCCCTACGAGCAGTACTTC,CASSQGGGGAPYEQYF
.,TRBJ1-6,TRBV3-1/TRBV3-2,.,TGTGCCAGCAGCCAAGACTGGGGGGCCGATTCACCCCTCCACTTT,CASSQDWGADSPLHF
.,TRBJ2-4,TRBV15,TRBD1,TGTGCCACCAGCATAAACAGGGGGCCCAAAAACATTCAGTACTTC,CATSINRGPKNIQYF
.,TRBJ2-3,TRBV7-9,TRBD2,TGTGCCAGCGGGACTAGCGCCCCTCGAGATACGCAGTATTTT,CASGTSAPRDTQYF
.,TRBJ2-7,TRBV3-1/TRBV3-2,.,TGTGCCAGCAGCCCCGTGGGGACCTACGAGCAGTACTTC,CASSPVGTYEQYF
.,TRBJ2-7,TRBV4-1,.,TGCGCCAGCAGCCATGGTGGACGATCAGGGGCTTATCTCGAGCAGTACTTC,CASSHGGRSGAYLEQYF
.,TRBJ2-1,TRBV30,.,TGTGCCTGGAGTGGTAGCTCCTACAATGAGCAGTTCTTC,CAWSGSSYNEQFF
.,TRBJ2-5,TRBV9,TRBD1,TGTGCCAGCAGCGTAGAGGGGACAGGGGGCCAAGAGACCCAGTACTTC,CASSVEGTGGQETQYF
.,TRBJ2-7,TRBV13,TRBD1,TGTGCCAGCAGCCCCGGGACAGGGGTCTCCTACGAGCAGTACTTC,CASSPGTGVSYEQYF
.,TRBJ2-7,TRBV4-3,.,TGCGCCAGCAGCCAAGAGGTACAGTCCTACGAGCAGTACTTC,CASSQEVQSYEQYF
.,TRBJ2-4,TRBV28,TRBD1,TGTGCCAGCAATACCCAGGGGGCGGACATTCAGTACTTC,CASNTQGADIQYF
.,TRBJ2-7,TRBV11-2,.,TGTGCCAGCAGCTTAGGTGAGCAGTACTTC,CASSLGEQYF
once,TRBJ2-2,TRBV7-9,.,TGTGCCAGCAGCCGACCTGCAGGGGCGAGGACCGGGGAGCTGTTTTTT,CASSRPAGARTGELFF
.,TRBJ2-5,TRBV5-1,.,TGCGCCAGCAGCATTCCTCAAGAGACCCAGTACTTC,CASSIPQETQYF
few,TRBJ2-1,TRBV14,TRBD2,TGTGCCAGCAGCCAAGTTGGTAGCGGGAGATATGAGCAGTTCTTC,CASSQVGSGRYEQFF
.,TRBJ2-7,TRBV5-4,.,TGTGCCAGCAGCTTGTCCGGGAACTCCTACGAGCAGTACTTC,CASSLSGNSYEQYF
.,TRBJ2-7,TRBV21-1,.,TGTGCCAGCAGCAAAGGGGGGGCGCGTCGGGAGCAGTACTTC,CASSKGGARREQYF
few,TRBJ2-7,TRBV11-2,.,TGTGCCAGCAGCTTAGCACAAGCCTACGAGCAGTACTTC,CASSLAQAYEQYF
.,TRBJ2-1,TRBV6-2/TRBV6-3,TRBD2,TGTGCCAGCAACCCGGGACTAGCGGGAGTTCAAGCCTCCTACAATGAGCAGTTCTTC,CASNPGLAGVQASYNEQFF
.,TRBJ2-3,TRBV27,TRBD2,TGTGCCAGCAGTTTAACCAGGACTAGCGGTAGGACAGATACGCAGTATTTT,CASSLTRTSGRTDTQYF
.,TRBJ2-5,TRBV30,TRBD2,TGTGCCTGGAGTGTTAGCGGGAGGCCAGAAGAGACCCAGTACTTC,CAWSVSGRPEETQYF
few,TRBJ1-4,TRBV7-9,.,TGTGCCAGCAGCCCAGGGTCGCAGGGGAATGAAAAACTGTTTTTT,CASSPGSQGNEKLFF
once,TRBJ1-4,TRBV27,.,TGTGCCAGCAGTTTTGTCTGGCAGAATAATGAAAAACTGTTTTTT,CASSFVWQNNEKLFF
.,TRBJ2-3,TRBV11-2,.,TGTGCCAGCAGCTTAGGCGACCCTAGCACAGATACGCAGTATTTT,CASSLGDPSTDTQYF
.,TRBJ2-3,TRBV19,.,TGTGCCAGTAGTCCACCGGGCTACTCTAGCACAGATACGCAGTATTTT,CASSPPGYSSTDTQYF
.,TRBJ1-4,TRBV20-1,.,TGCAGTGCCAGTTCTGGAACAGTATATGAAAAACTGTTTTTT,CSASSGTVYEKLFF
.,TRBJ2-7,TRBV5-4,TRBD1,TGTGCCAGCAGCTGGGGACAGGGGCCTTACGAGCAGTACTTC,CASSWGQGPYEQYF
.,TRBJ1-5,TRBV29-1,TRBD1,TGCAGCGTCGGCTACGACAGGGGCAATCAGCCCCAGCATTTT,CSVGYDRGNQPQHF
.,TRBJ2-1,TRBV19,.,TGTGCCAGTAGTAGCCGGGACCCCGTACGTGAGCAGTTCTTC,CASSSRDPVREQFF
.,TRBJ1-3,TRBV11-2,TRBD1,TGTGCCAGCAGCATCCGCGTGACAGGGACTTACGGAAACACCATATATTTT,CASSIRVTGTYGNTIYF
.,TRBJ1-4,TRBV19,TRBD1,TGTGCCAGTGGAGGGCAGGGGGGTGAAAAACTGTTTTTT,CASGGQGGEKLFF
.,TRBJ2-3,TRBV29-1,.,TGCAGCGTTGAAGAAGGGACAGATACGCAGTATTTT,CSVEEGTDTQYF
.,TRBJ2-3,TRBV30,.,TGTGCCTGGACCTCTAGCACAGATACGCAGTATTTT,CAWTSSTDTQYF